This T cell receptor (beta chain) stems from a study of blood T cell repertoires in COVID-19. The wider study: Specimens from acute and convalescent COVID-19 originated in the United States, Italy and Spain. PBMCs, B-cell-depleted T cells, or T cells provided the cDNA or gDNA that made up the material.

Per the study methods: Nucleated cell number was recorded as an estimate derived from reference gene primer amplification. Repertoires were generated with immunoSEQ multiplex PCR, while TCRdb's copy carries only in-frame clones and drops some. Clone size and the V and J calls come from that table; the DNA yielded D and trimming. Here the sample spans about 140,000 clones, about 80% being singletons. The V and J ends lost 1 base and 3 bases, in that order; junction bases with no gene match: 3. The CDR3 is made up of 14 amino acids. CDR1 and CDR2 (germline): GTSNPN, SVGIG (reference sequence). The rearrangement uses TRBV30 and TRBJ2-5; the match to TRBD2 covers 9 bases. Sequences were obtained from peripheral blood. The receptor was isolated from a woman in her fifties or sixties with acute or convalescent COVID-19. The CDR3 sequence: CAWSDSGGKETQYF. The CDR3 coding sequence is TGTGCCTGGAGTGATAGCGGGGGAAAAGAGACCCAGTACTTC.